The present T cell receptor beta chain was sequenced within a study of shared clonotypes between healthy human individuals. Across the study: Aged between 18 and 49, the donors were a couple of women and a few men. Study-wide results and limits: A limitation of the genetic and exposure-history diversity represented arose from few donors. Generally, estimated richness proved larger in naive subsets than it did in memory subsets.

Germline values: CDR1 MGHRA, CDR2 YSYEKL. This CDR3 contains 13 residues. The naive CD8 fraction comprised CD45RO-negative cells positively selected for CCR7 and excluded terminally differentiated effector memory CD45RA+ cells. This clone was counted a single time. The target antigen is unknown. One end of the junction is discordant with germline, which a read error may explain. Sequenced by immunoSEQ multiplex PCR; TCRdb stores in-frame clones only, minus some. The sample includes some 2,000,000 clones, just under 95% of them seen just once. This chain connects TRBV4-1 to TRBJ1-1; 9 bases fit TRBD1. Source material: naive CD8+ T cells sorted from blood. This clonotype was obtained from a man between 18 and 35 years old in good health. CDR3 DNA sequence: TGCGCCAGCAGCCAAGGGACAGGGGTTGAATCGATCTTT. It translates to CASSQGTGVESIF.